Below, one TCR beta chain is given with its context. The data derive from a study of blood T cell repertoires in COVID-19. On the study more broadly: The United States, Italy and Spain supplied acute and convalescent COVID-19 samples.

The V gene lost 4 bases and the J gene lost 5 bases, with 16 bases spanning the gap. Germline V CDR1 and CDR2: KGHDR, SFDVKD. The CDR3 extends over 15 amino acids. Data came from immunoSEQ multiplex PCR; TCRdb stores just in-frame clones and leaves some out. Here the sample spans almost 350,000 clones, about 88% being singletons. Sequencing used PBMCs or T cells enriched from blood (not recorded which). V gene TRBV24-1 combines with J gene TRBJ1-1; possible D gene TRBD1, 6 bases. This TCR was recovered from a woman aged 25 to 39 who had been exposed to COVID-19. CDR3 sequence (DNA): TGTGCCACCAGTGACTCGACAGGAAGAGATACTGAAGCTTTCTTT. This translates into CATSDSTGRDTEAFF.